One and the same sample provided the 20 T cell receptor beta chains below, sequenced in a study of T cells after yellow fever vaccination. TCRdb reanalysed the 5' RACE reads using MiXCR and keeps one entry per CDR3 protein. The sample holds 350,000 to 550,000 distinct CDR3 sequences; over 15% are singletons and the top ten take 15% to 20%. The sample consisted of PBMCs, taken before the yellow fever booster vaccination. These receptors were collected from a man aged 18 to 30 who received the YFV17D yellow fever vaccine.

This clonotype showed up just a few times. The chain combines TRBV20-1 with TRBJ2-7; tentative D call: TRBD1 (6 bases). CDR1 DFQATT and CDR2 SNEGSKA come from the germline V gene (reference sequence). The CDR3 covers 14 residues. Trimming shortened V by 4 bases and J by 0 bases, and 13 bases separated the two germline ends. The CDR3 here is CSAMEQGFSYEQYF. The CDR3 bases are TGCAGTGCTATGGAACAGGGTTTCTCCTACGAGCAGTACTTC.

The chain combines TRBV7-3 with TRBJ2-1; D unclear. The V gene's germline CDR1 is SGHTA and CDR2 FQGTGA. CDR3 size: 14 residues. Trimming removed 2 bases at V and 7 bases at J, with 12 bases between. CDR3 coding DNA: TGTGCCAGCAGCTTATACGAGGAAGGGAATGAGCAGTTCTTC. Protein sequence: CASSLYEEGNEQFF.

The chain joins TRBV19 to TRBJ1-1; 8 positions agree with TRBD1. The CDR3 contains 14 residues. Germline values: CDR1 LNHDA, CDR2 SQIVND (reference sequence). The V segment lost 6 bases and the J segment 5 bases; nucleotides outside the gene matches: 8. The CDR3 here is CASRIQGARTEAFF. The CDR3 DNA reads TGTGCCAGTAGGATTCAGGGGGCGAGGACTGAAGCTTTCTTT.

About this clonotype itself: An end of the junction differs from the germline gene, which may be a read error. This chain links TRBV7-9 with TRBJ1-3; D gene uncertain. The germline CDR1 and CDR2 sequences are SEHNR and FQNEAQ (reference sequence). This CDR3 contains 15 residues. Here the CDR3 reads CASSLAPVSGNTIYF. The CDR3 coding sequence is TGTGCCAGCAGCCTAGCACCGGTCTCTGGAAACACCATATATTTT.

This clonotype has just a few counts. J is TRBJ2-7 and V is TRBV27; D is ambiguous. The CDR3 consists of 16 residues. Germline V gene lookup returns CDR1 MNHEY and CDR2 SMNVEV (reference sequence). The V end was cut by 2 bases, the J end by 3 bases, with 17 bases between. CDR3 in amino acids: CASSLGPDVSFYEQYV. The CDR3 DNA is TGTGCCAGCAGTTTAGGACCGGACGTATCATTCTACGAGCAGTACGTC.

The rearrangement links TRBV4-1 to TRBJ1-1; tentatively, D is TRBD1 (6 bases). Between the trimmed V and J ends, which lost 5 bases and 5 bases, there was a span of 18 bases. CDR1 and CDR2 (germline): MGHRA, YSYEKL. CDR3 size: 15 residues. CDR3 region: CASSTLTRGVTEAFF. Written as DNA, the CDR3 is TGCGCCAGCAGCACCCTGACTAGGGGGGTGACTGAAGCTTTCTTT.

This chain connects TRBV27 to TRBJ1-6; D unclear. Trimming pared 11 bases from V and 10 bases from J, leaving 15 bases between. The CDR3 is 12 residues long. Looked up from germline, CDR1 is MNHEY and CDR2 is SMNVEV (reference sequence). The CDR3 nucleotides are TGTGCCGGCGCTAGAGTACGGTCACCCCTCCACTTT. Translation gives CAGARVRSPLHF.

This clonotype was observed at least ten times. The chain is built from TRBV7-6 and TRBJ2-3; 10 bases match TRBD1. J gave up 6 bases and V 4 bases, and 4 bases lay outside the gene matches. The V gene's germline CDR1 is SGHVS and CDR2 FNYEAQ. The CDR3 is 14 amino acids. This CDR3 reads CASSSGQGLDTQYF. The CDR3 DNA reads TGTGCCAGCAGCTCGGGACAGGGGCTCGATACGCAGTATTTT.

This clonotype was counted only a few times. Here the CDR3 reads CASSQEIGLSNYGYTF. DNA for the CDR3: TGTGCCAGCAGCCAGGAGATCGGACTGTCTAACTATGGCTACACCTTC. The V gene is TRBV4-2, the J gene TRBJ1-2; D remains unclear. Germline CDR1 is LGHNA and CDR2 is YNFKEQ. V shed 3 bases and J shed 0 bases, with 14 bases lying between them. This CDR3 spans 16 amino acids.

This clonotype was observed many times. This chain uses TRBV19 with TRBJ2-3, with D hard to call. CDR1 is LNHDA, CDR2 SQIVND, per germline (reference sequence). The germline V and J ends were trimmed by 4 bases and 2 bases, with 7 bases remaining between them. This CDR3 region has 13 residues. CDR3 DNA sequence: TGTGCCAGTAGTAGGGAATTCACAGATACGCAGTATTTT. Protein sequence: CASSREFTDTQYF.

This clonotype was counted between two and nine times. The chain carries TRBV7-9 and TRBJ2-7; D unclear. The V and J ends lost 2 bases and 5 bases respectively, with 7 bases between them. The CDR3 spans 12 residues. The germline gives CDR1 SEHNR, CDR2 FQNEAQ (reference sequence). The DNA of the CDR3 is TGTGCCAGCAGCTTAAGCCGGGACGAGCAGTACTTC. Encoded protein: CASSLSRDEQYF. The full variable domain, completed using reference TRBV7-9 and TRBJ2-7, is DTGVSQNPRHKITKRGQNVTFRCDPISEHNRLYWYRQTLGQGPEFLTYFQNEAQLEKSRLLSDRFSAERPKGSFSTLEIQRTEQGDSAMYLCASSLSRDEQYFGPGTRLTVT.

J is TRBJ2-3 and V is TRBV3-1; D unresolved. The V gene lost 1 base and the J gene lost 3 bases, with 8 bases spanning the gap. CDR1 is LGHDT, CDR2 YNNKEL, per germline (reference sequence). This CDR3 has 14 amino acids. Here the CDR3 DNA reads TGTGCCAGCAGCCAAGCCGGGTCGACAGATACGCAGTATTTT. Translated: CASSQAGSTDTQYF.

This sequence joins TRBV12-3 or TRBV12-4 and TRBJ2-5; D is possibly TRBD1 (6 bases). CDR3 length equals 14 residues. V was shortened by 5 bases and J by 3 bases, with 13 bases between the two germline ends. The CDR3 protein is CASSNREQKETQYF. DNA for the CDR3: TGTGCCAGCAGTAACAGGGAGCAAAAAGAGACCCAGTACTTC.

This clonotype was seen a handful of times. The CDR3 DNA follows: TGTGCCAGCAGTATCGGGACAGAGCAGTTCTTC. Its protein product is CASSIGTEQFF. J is TRBJ2-1 and V is TRBV28; weak D call: TRBD1 (6 bases). V was cut by 5 bases and J by 10 bases, with 9 bases left in between. In germline, CDR1 is MDHEN, CDR2 SYDVKM. The CDR3 length is 11 residues.

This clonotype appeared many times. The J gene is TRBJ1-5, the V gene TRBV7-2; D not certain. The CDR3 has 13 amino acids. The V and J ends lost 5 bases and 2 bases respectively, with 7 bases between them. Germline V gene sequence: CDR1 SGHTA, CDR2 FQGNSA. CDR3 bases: TGTGCCAGCAGCCAATCCCGCAATCAGCCCCAGCATTTT. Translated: CASSQSRNQPQHF.

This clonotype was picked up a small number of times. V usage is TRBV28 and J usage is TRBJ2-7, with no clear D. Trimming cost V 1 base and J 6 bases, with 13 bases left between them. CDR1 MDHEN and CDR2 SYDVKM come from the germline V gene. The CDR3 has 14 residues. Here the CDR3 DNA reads TGTGCCAGCAGTTTATTGCCCCTACCCGCCGAGCAGTACGTC. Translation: CASSLLPLPAEQYV.

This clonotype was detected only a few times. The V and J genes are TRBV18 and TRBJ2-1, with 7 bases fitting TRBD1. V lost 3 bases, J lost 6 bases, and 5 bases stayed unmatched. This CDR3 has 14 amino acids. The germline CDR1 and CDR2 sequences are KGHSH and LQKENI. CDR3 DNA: TGTGCCAGCTCACCCCGGGACAGCCCCAATGAGCAGTTCTTC. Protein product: CASSPRDSPNEQFF.

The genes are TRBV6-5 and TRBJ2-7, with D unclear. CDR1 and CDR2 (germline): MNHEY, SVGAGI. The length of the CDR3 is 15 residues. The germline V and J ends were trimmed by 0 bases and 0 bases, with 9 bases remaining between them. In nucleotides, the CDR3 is TGTGCCAGCAGTTACTCGGCCGGCAGCTCCTACGAGCAGTACTTC. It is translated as CASSYSAGSSYEQYF.

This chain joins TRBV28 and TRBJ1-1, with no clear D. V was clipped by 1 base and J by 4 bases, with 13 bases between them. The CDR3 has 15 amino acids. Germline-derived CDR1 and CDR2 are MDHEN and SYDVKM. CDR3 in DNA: TGTGCCAGCAGTTTATTAGGGTTCTCGAGCACTGAAGCTTTCTTT. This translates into CASSLLGFSSTEAFF. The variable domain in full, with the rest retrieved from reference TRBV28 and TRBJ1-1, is DVKVTQSSRYLVKRTGEKVFLECVQDMDHENMFWYRQDPGLGLRLIYFSYDVKMKEKGDIPEGYSVSREKKERFSLILESASTNQTSMYLCASSLLGFSSTEAFFGQGTRLTVV.

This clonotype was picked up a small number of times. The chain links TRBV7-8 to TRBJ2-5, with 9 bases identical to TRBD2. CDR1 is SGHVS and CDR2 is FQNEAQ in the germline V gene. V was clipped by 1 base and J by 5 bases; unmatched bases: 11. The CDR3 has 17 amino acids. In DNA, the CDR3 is TGTGCCAGCAGCTTAGGTCGAATGACTAGCGGAGGGGAGACCCAGTACTTC. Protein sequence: CASSLGRMTSGGETQYF.